The 11 T cell receptor beta chains presented below share a single source sample, sequenced in a study of T-cell reconstitution after alpha-beta-depleted transplantation in children. A library of TCRbeta sequences, prepared with unique molecular identifiers, was generated. TCRdb called the PCR reads again in MiXCR, with one record for every CDR3 protein. Of 540,000 or so distinct CDR3 sequences in the sample, roughly 24% were seen once. The specimen was PBMCs, mostly from graft donor cells, collected 360 days after TCRalphabeta/CD19-depleted stem cell transplant. All receptors derive from a boy younger than two who had a stem cell transplant for acute myeloid leukemia, so the T cells may come from the graft donor.

This chain uses TRBV11-2 with TRBJ2-1; TRBD2 matches 7 bases. V shed 3 bases and J 0 bases; nucleotides not matched to a gene: 17. The CDR3 contains 20 residues. The V gene's germline CDR1 is SGHAT and CDR2 FQNNGV. The CDR3 loop reads CASSLNFRALAVSSYNEQFF. The DNA for the CDR3 is TGTGCCAGCAGCTTGAATTTTAGGGCGCTAGCGGTAAGCTCCTACAATGAGCAGTTCTTC.

This clonotype was observed at least ten times. This rearrangement joins TRBV2 to TRBJ2-1, with 7 bases lining up with TRBD1. The V gene end was trimmed by 0 bases and the J gene end by 5 bases; junction bases not matched to a gene: 4. The CDR3 has 15 residues. From germline, CDR1 is SNHLY and CDR2 FYNNEI. In DNA, the CDR3 is TGTGCCAGCAGTGAAGCGACAGGGTGGGACAATGAGCAGTTCTTC. Translation gives CASSEATGWDNEQFF.

J is TRBJ2-1 and V is TRBV24-1; 8 positions agree with TRBD2. J was trimmed by 3 bases and V by 9 bases; bases with no gene match: 0. Germline V gene data show CDR1 as KGHDR and CDR2 as SFDVKD. The CDR3 length is 12 residues. The CDR3 region has the DNA TGTGCCACCGGGACTAGCTACAATGAGCAGTTCTTC. Translating gives CATGTSYNEQFF.

The CDR3: CASSYGREQYF. For the CDR3, the DNA is TGTGCCAGCAGTTACGGGCGGGAGCAGTACTTC. This rearrangement joins TRBV6-5 to TRBJ2-7; D call uncertain. This CDR3 has 11 residues. The ends were cut back, 2 bases at V and 7 bases at J, with 6 bases in the middle. Looked up from germline, CDR1 is MNHEY and CDR2 is SVGAGI.

In this sample, this clonotype turned up a few times. The genes are TRBV10-3 and TRBJ2-1; 10 bases line up with TRBD2. V trimming: 4 bases; J trimming: 5 bases; junction bases outside the gene matches: 11. The germline V gene encodes CDR1 ENHRY and CDR2 SYGVKD. CDR3 length: 17 amino acids. CDR3 sequence: CAISVGPTSGEHNEQFF. CDR3 nucleotide sequence: TGTGCCATCAGTGTAGGGCCCACTAGCGGGGAACACAATGAGCAGTTCTTC.

The chain has TRBV6-2 or TRBV6-3 and TRBJ2-1; D is perhaps TRBD1 (7 bases). CDR1 MNHEY and CDR2 SVGEGT come from the germline V gene. Trimming took 2 bases from V and 1 from J, leaving 12 bases between them. The CDR3 spans 16 residues. Here the CDR3 reads CASSYEQGGSYNEQFF. The CDR3 nucleotides read TGTGCCAGCAGTTACGAGCAGGGGGGTTCCTACAATGAGCAGTTCTTC.

In this sample, this clonotype turned up a few times. The genes are TRBV20-1 and TRBJ2-5; a weak D match, TRBD2 (5 bases). The V end lost 2 bases, the J end lost 0 bases, and 16 bases lay between the germline ends. Germline CDR1 and CDR2: DFQATT and SNEGSKA (reference sequence). CDR3 length: 16 amino acids. The CDR3 DNA follows: TGCAGTGCTAGATCAAGGGAGAACTCTTACCAAGAGACCCAGTACTTC. This gives the protein CSARSRENSYQETQYF.

The chain employs TRBV6-1 and TRBJ1-1, with 9 bases that match TRBD1. Germline V lookup: CDR1 MNHNS, CDR2 SASEGT. CDR3 length equals 15 residues. V dropped 4 bases and J dropped 4; count of bases not matched to a gene: 7. CDR3 coding DNA: TGTGCCAGCAGTGGGCCGGGACAGGGTAGCACTGAAGCTTTCTTT. It yields the protein CASSGPGQGSTEAFF.

This clonotype was detected a few times. The gene calls are TRBV6-5 and TRBJ2-4; a possible D gene is TRBD1 (6 bases). CDR3 length equals 14 residues. V was shortened by 6 bases and J by 7 bases, with 16 bases between the two germline ends. Germline lookup yields CDR1 MNHEY and CDR2 SVGAGI. CDR3 residues: CASRYRAKENIQYF. The CDR3 nucleotides read TGTGCCAGCAGATACAGGGCTAAAGAGAACATTCAGTACTTC.

This clonotype occurred a few times. This chain links TRBV7-2 with TRBJ1-2; 7 positions agree with TRBD1. Germline-derived CDR1 and CDR2 are SGHTA and FQGNSA. The CDR3 covers 14 residues. The junction had 3 bases not matched to a gene; V was cut back by 2 bases and J by 3 bases. CDR3: CASSLITGDYGYTF. DNA for the CDR3: TGTGCCAGCAGCTTAATCACAGGGGACTATGGCTACACCTTC.

This clonotype was counted at least ten times. CDR3 DNA sequence: TGTGCCATCAGTGGACGGGACAACTCCTACGAGCAGTACGTC. Amino acid sequence: CAISGRDNSYEQYV. V usage is TRBV10-3 and J usage is TRBJ2-7; possible D gene TRBD1, 6 bases. V shed 4 bases and J shed 0 bases, with 10 bases lying between them. Germline V CDR1 and CDR2: ENHRY, SYGVKD. The CDR3 totals 14 residues.